This TCR beta chain was sequenced in a study of cytomegalovirus exposure and HLA in healthy donors. There are 15 residues in the CDR3. Trimming took 2 bases from V and 6 from J, leaving 14 bases between them. Germline V CDR1 and CDR2: MNHEY, SMNVEV (reference sequence). TCRdb keeps only in-frame clones here, not all; method: immunoSEQ multiplex PCR. The sample has 45,000 to 70,000 clones, about nine tenths seen once. Overall study results and limits: Rare TCR sequences dominated, though some public TCRs recurred in many donors.

As regards this clone: The antigen remains undetermined.

Sequenced: PBMCs. The V and J genes are TRBV27 and TRBJ2-1; D is uncertain. This TCR derives from a man aged 18 to 29 in good health and CMV-seronegative. Here the CDR3 DNA reads TGTGCCAGCAGTTTAGGAGCCCCACCGATCAATGAGCAGTTCTTC. Translating gives CASSLGAPPINEQFF.